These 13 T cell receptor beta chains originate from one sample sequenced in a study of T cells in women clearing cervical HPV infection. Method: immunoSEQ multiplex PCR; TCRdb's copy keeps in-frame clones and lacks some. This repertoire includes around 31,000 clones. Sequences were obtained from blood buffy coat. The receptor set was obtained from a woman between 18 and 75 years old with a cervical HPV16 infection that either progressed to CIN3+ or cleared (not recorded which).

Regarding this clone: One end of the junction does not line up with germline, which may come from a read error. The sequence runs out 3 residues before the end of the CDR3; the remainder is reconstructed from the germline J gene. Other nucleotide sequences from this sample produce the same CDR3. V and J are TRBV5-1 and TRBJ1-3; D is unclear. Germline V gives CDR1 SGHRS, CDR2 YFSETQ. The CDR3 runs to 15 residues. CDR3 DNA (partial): TGCGCCAGCAGCTTGGGCGGCAACTCTGGAAACACG. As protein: CASSLGGNSGNT. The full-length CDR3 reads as CASSLGGNSGNTIYF.

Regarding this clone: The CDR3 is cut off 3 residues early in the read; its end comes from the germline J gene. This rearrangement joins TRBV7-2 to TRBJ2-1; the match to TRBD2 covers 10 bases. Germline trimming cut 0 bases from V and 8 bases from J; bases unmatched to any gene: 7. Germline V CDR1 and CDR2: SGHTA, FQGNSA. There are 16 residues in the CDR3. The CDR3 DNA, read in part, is TGTGCCAGCAGCTTAGCGCGGCTAGCGGGAGTCGATGAG. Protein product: CASSLARLAGVDE. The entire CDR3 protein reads CASSLARLAGVDEQFF.

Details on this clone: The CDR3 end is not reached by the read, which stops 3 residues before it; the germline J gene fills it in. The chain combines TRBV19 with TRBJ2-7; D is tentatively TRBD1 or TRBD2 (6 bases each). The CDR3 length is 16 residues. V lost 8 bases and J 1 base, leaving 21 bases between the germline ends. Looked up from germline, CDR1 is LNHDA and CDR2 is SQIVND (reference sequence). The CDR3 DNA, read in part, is TGTGCCAGTTCCCCCCAATTCGGAGGGGGATCCTACGAG. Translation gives CASSPQFGGGSYE. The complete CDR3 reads CASSPQFGGGSYEQYF.

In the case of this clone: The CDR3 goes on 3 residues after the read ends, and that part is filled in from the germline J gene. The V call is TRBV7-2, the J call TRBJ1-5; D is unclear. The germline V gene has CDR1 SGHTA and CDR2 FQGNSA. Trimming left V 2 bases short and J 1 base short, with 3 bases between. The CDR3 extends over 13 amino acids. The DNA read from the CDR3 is TGTGCCAGCAGCTTACAGAGCAATCAGCCC. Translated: CASSLQSNQP. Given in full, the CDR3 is CASSLQSNQPQHF.

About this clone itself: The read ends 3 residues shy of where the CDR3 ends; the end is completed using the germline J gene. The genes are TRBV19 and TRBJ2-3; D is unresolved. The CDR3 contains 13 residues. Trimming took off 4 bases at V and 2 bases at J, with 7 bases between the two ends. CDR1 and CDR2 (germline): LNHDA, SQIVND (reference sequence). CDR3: CASSTRITDTQYF. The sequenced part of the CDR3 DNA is TGTGCCAGTAGTACCCGTATCACAGATACG.

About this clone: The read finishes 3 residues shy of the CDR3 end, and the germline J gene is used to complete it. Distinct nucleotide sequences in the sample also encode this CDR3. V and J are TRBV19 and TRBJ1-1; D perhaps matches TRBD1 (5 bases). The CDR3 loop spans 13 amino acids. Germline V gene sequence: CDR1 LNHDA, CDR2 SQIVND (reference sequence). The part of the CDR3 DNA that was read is TGTGCCAGTAGGTCACGGGACTCTCAGACA. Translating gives CASRSRDSQT. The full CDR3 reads CASRSRDSQTAFF.

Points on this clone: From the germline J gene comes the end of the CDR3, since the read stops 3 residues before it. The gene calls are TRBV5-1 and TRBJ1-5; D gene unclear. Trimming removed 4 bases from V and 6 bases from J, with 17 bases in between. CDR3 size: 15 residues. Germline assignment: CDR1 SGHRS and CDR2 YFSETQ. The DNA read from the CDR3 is TGCGCCAGCAGCCCCCACGGGGAGTTGAGTCAGCCC. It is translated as CASSPHGELSQP. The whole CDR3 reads CASSPHGELSQPQHF.

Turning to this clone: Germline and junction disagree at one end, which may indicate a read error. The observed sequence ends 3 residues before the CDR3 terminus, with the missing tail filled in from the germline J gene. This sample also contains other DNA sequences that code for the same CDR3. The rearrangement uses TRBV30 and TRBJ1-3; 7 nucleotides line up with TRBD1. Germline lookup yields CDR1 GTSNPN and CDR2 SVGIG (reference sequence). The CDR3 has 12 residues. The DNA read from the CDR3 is TGTGCCTGGAGTGCAGGGGGAAACACA. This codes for CAWSAGGNT. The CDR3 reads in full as CAWSAGGNTIYF.

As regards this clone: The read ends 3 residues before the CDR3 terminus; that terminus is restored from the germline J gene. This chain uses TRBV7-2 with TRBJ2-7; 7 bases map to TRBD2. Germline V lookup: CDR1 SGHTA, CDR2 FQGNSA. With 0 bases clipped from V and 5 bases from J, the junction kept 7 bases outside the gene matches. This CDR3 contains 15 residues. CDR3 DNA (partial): TGTGCCAGCAGCTTAGCAGCGGGGATGTGGGACGAG. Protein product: CASSLAAGMWDE. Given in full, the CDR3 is CASSLAAGMWDEQYF.

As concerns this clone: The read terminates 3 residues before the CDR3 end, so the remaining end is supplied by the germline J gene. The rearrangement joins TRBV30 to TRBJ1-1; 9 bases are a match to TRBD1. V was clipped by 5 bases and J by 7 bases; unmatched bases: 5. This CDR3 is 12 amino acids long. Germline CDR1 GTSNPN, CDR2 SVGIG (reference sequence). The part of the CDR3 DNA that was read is TGTGCCTGGGGGGACAGGGTGGGTGAA. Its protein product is CAWGDRVGE. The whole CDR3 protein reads CAWGDRVGEAFF.

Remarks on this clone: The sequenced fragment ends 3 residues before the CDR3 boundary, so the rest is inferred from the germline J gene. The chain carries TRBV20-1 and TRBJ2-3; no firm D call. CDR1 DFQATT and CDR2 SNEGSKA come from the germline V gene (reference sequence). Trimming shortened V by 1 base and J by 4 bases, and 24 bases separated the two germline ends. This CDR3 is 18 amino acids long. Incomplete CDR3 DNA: TGCAGTGCTAGAGGGATCTATTCGACTCCGACCCCCCCAGATACG. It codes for CSARGIYSTPTPPDT. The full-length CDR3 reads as CSARGIYSTPTPPDTQYF.

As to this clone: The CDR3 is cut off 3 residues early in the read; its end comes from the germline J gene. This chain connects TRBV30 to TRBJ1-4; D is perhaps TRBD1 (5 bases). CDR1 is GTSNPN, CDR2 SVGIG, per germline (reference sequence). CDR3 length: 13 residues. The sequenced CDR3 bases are TGTGCCTGGGGTATGGGGCTTAATTCACCA. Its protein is CAWGMGLNSP. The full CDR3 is CAWGMGLNSPLFF.

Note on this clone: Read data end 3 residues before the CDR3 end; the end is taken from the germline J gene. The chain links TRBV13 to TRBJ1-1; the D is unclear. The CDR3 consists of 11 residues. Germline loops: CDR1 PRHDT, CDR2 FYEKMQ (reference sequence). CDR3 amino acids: CASSRSKEAFF. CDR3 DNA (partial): TGTGCCAGCAGCCGTTCTAAGGAA. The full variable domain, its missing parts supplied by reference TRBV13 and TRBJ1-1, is AAGVIQSPRHLIKEKRETATLKCYPIPRHDTVYWYQQGPGQDPQFLISFYEKMQSDKGSIPDRFSAQQFSDYHSELNMSSLELGDSALYFCASSRSKEAFFGQGTRLTVV.